This TCR beta chain stems from a study of OX40 agonist ivuxolimab in advanced cancers. Looking at the study overall: At doses from 0.01 to 10 mg/kg, patients were given intravenous ivuxolimab every 2 weeks. Study-wide results and limits: The study observed clonal expansion of CD4+ and CD8+ blood T cells by week 6 at 0.1 to 3.0 mg/kg. Mean expanded clone counts were higher in CD8+ than CD4+ T cells. The authors also found low normalized T-cell clonal expansion in some nonresponders.

V lost 6 bases, J lost 5 bases, and 4 bases stayed unmatched. Germline V CDR1 and CDR2: MRHNA, SNTAGT. This CDR3 comprises 13 residues. Sequenced by immunoSEQ multiplex PCR; TCRdb stores in-frame clones only, minus some. The data show tens of thousands of clones, roughly 89% seen once. This clone was seen only once. What it recognizes is unknown. The source is an adult with an advanced solid tumor such as melanoma, head and neck, liver or kidney cancer. The rearrangement uses TRBV6-4 and TRBJ1-5, with 7 bases aligning to TRBD1. The specimen comprised CD4+ or CD8+ T cells sorted from blood, sampled in a trial of the OX40 agonist ivuxolimab. For the CDR3, the DNA is TGTGCCAGCAGCGCAGGGGGTGATCAGCCCCAGCATTTT. It encodes CASSAGGDQPQHF.